This T cell receptor beta chain was profiled in a study of T cell responses to AZD1222 COVID-19 vaccine (dated by TCRdb to about 2021). About the study as a whole: A total of about 240 trial participants underwent TCR sequencing, of whom 200 to 220 received two doses of AZD1222 and approximately 25 received two doses of the MenACWY control vaccine. Trial participants were enrolled by age into subgroups of 18-55, 56-69 and 70-plus years, and around 150, 29 and 61 TCR-sequenced participants, respectively, were included in these subgroups. General findings and caveats noted by the study authors: Only five or six AZD1222 recipients were SARS-CoV-2 seropositive at baseline, limiting conclusions about previously exposed vaccinees. Nearly half of unique spike-specific TCRs reportedly recognized epitopes outside regions mutated in the B.1.351 and B.1.1.7 variants. Because no day 14 peak-response samples were available, the repertoires could be characterized only after the peak T cell response. CD4 TCRs associated with the vaccine covered the entire spike protein, and the dominant responses were in regions 160-218 and 743-854. The 56-69-year group was small, and its depth increase did not reach significance, likely because of low power. Most participants were white British and females outnumbered males, and the authors suggested that clonal diversity may have been underestimated. A significant rise in spike-specific TCR breadth and depth was observed after two AZD1222 doses relative to day 0 and relative to MenACWY recipients.

Compared with germline, V lacks 6 bases and J lacks 8 bases; bases without a gene match: 21. The CDR3 numbers 19 residues from cysteine through phenylalanine. Only CDR3 DNA remains: 57 bases, in frame from the first base. CDR1 and CDR2 are read off the germline V gene as MDHEN and SYDVKM. The CDR3 regions of human TCRbeta chains were analyzed by immunosequencing. Processing in the source paper ran as follows. Repertoire TCRs were checked for matches against a reference library of SARS-CoV-2-specific TCRs that had been generated using the MIRA antigen-specificity platform. Breadth was defined as the fraction of unique TCRs that were SARS-CoV-2-associated, and depth was defined as the fraction of total T cells that were SARS-CoV-2-associated. Using the MIRA data, every spike-specific TCR was mapped to the spike region that the TCR reacted to and assigned to either a CD4 or a CD8 class. Log10-transformed breadth and depth values were compared by one-way ANOVA with Sidak's multiple comparisons tests. This immuneACCESS table, as held by TCRdb, lists in-frame sequences with V and J called but not all clones. Of the missing ones, under half trace to an unresolved V gene in checked studies; the others have no known cause. That table supplies the V and J calls and clone size; D and trimming were determined from the DNA. Across this sample there are 150,000 to 250,000 clones, with roughly 90% seen only once. 3.4% of the sample is taken by the ten largest.

The table lists this clone with a count of one. What this receptor recognizes is not known. Per-nucleotide qualities are absent, and no much larger clonotype sits a single base away. The sample's time point, from its label and the paper: about 28 days (+/-7) after the second vaccine dose. Because spike-specific TCR depth and breadth did not differ between the two schedules, AZD1222 recipients who got a second dose at roughly 4 weeks were pooled with those who got a second dose at roughly 12 weeks. The vaccinee samples were drawn from two UK trials, COV001 and COV002, one of which was a single-blind randomized controlled phase 2/3 trial testing AZD1222 (ChAdOx1 nCoV-19) in healthy adults. For TCRbeta chain sequencing, PBMC samples were collected from trial participants at day 0 and at day 28 after the second dose.

The input for sequencing was peripheral blood, taken 28 days after the second AZD1222 dose. This receptor chain uses TRBV28 and TRBJ2-1, and 11 bases in between align with TRBD2. The clonotype was recovered from an adult who received the AZD1222 COVID-19 vaccine. The CDR3 here reads CASRVLAGDGGDVGYEQFF. In nucleotides, the sequence is TGTGCCAGCAGGGTACTAGCGGGAGATGGGGGGGATGTGGGCTATGAGCAGTTCTTC.